One sample yielded the 2 T cell receptor delta chains listed below, sequenced in a study of γδ T cells in repeated Plasmodium falciparum infection. TCRdb reprocessed the multiplex PCR reads through CATT. Here the sample spans some 100,000 delta-chain clones, approximately 1.5% being singletons. Flow sorting of PBMC yielded separate Vgamma9/Vdelta2+ and Vdelta2-negative gammadelta T cell populations for bulk repertoire analysis. Sequenced input: gamma-delta T cells from blood. Every receptor here comes from a pool of human donors (malaria-infected and uninfected, not separated).

A note on this clone: The mismatch at residue 6 between this DNA's translation and the TCRdb protein of a much larger clone likely reflects a read error; the protein shown is translated from the DNA. The chain combines TRDV2 with TRDJ3, with 8 bases aligning to TRDD3. The J gene is not listed in TCRdb, so it was assigned here from a DNA match to germline. V lost 0 bases and J lost 2; bases outside the gene matches: 2. Germline lookup yields CDR1 GEAIGNYY and CDR2 EKD. CDR3 size: 17 residues. CDR3 loop: CACDTPGDTWDTRQMFF. CDR3 nucleotide sequence: TGTGCCTGTGACACCCCGGGGGATACCTGGGACACCCGACAGATGTTTTTC.

A few counts support this clone. It is likely a read error: a sequence one base away is far more abundant. The sample contains more than one DNA sequence encoding this CDR3. The chain carries TRDV1 and TRDJ1, with 9 bases fitting TRDD3. Germline assignment: CDR1 TSWWSYY and CDR2 QGS. CDR3 length: 18 amino acids. The CDR3 nucleotides read TGTGCTCTCGGGGAACTTTCCACGTGGGCCCCCTGGGGGATGAGGGTCATCTTT. Its protein is CALGELSTWAPWGMRVIF.